This TCR beta chain stems from a study of chemoradiotherapy in HPV16-positive cancers. About the study: Two HPV16-positive patients' cells yielded candidate HPV-specific clones and common motifs.

Study conclusions and caveats: For HPV16-positive patients, expanding HPV-responsive T cells associated with longer recurrence-free survival. Candidate HPV-specific clones and E7-related TCR motifs grew in tumor during treatment.

Profiled with immunoSEQ multiplex PCR; TCRdb holds only in-frame clones, not every one. The repertoire includes 7,700 or so clones, about 66% of them detected once, and approximately 33% sits in the top ten. Comment on this clone: As yet, its antigen is unknown.

The specimen was collected from a patient who underwent chemoradiotherapy. The clonotype was recovered from a human donor with HPV-associated anogenital cancer.

CDR3 nucleotide sequence: TGTGCCAGCACCACTCCGGGACCGGAGTCCTATAATTCACCCCTCCACTTT. Translating gives CASTTPGPESYNSPLHF. The chain joins TRBV7-9 to TRBJ1-6; a weak D match, TRBD1 (5 bases). This CDR3 has 17 residues. CDR1 and CDR2 from the germline V gene are SEHNR and FQNEAQ (reference sequence). Trimming shortened V by 7 bases and J by 1 base, and 17 bases separated the two germline ends.